A single sample gave rise to the 19 T cell receptor beta chains below, sequenced in a study of cytomegalovirus exposure and HLA in healthy donors. Researchers ran the PCR with 60 Vbeta and 13 Jbeta primers. The method was immunoSEQ multiplex PCR; TCRdb's version includes in-frame clones alone and lacks a portion of them. The profile covers roughly 97,000 clones, with around 80% appearing a single time and 1.5% to 2% taken by the ten largest. The sequencing input was PBMCs. The receptors were gathered from a woman aged 35 to 49 in good health and CMV-seronegative.

This chain links TRBV7-9 with TRBJ2-5; D gene uncertain. V dropped 2 bases and J dropped 5 bases, with 15 bases sitting between them. Germline loops: CDR1 SEHNR, CDR2 FQNEAQ (reference sequence). The CDR3 loop spans 15 amino acids. DNA of the CDR3: TGTGCCAGCAGCTTACGGTCCGTTTCGATTGAGACCCAGTACTTC. Its translation is CASSLRSVSIETQYF.

The V and J genes are TRBV5-1 and TRBJ2-5, with D uncertain. The CDR3 has 13 amino acids. V lost 3 bases and J lost 5, with 11 bases in between. Germline lookup yields CDR1 SGHRS and CDR2 YFSETQ. CDR3: CASSSDLGETQYF. In nucleotides, the CDR3 is TGCGCCAGCAGCTCCGACCTCGGGGAGACCCAGTACTTC.

J is TRBJ2-7 and V is TRBV18; maybe TRBD2 (6 bases). Germline V gives CDR1 KGHSH, CDR2 LQKENI. The CDR3 totals 14 residues. V lost 3 bases and J 2 bases, leaving 11 bases between the germline ends. CDR3 sequence: CASSPPGLAYEQYF. Here the CDR3 DNA reads TGTGCCAGCTCACCTCCGGGACTGGCCTACGAGCAGTACTTC.

J is TRBJ2-1 and V is TRBV6-1; TRBD1 is a possible D gene (5 bases). The CDR3 spans 11 residues. CDR1 MNHNS and CDR2 SASEGT come from the germline V gene. The V end was cut by 5 bases, the J end by 7 bases, with 6 bases between. This chain's CDR3 is CASSRGNEQFF. The CDR3 coding sequence is TGTGCCAGCAGTAGGGGTAATGAGCAGTTCTTC.

The V and J genes are TRBV9 and TRBJ2-1; TRBD2 matches at 8 bases. Germline CDR1 and CDR2: SGDLS and YYNGEE. This CDR3 region has 14 residues. V trimming: 4 bases; J trimming: 3 bases; junction bases outside the gene matches: 3. CDR3 nucleotides: TGTGCCAGCAGCTTTAGCGGGGTCTACAATGAGCAGTTCTTC. Its translation: CASSFSGVYNEQFF.

Regarding this clone: The identical CDR3 is also encoded by other nucleotide sequences in the sample. The chain recombines TRBV18 with TRBJ1-4; D is unresolved. This CDR3 is 13 amino acids long. Germline V lookup: CDR1 KGHSH, CDR2 LQKENI. V was trimmed by 3 bases and J by 7 bases, leaving 9 bases between them. CDR3: CASSPGRSEKLFF. The CDR3 DNA reads as TGTGCCAGCTCACCCGGGAGGAGTGAAAAACTGTTTTTT.

This clone was seen a single time. The gene calls are TRBV7-3 and TRBJ2-3; TRBD2 might be the D (6 bases). Trimming took off 5 bases at V and 2 bases at J, with 26 bases between the two ends. Germline CDR1 is SGHTA and CDR2 is FQGTGA. This CDR3 has 19 residues. Here the CDR3 DNA reads TGTGCCAGCAGCCAACAAGAGGTAGGGGCGGCTAGCGTCACAGATACGCAGTATTTT. This sequence encodes CASSQQEVGAASVTDTQYF.

V usage is TRBV18 and J usage is TRBJ1-1; D not certain. The ends were cut back, 6 bases at V and 0 bases at J, with 11 bases in the middle. Per germline, CDR1 KGHSH and CDR2 LQKENI. CDR3 length equals 14 residues. CDR3: CASSPKNVNTEAFF. For the CDR3, the DNA is TGTGCCAGCTCTCCTAAAAACGTGAACACTGAAGCTTTCTTT.

The chain recombines TRBV19 with TRBJ2-1, with D hard to call. The CDR3 length is 13 residues. Between the trimmed V and J ends, which lost 1 base and 7 bases, there was a span of 8 bases. The germline V gene has CDR1 LNHDA and CDR2 SQIVND (reference sequence). CDR3 in DNA: TGTGCCAGTAGTATAGTACCGCAGAATGAGCAGTTCTTC. Protein: CASSIVPQNEQFF.

The genes are TRBV9 and TRBJ2-7, with D maybe TRBD1 (6 bases). The CDR3 is made up of 14 amino acids. Germline CDR1 SGDLS, CDR2 YYNGEE. The V end was cut by 0 bases, the J end by 1 base, with 8 bases between. CDR3 sequence reads: CASSVEGGSYEQYF. In DNA form, the CDR3 reads TGTGCCAGCAGCGTAGAAGGGGGTTCCTACGAGCAGTACTTC.

This chain uses TRBV28 with TRBJ1-5; D is possibly TRBD1 (5 bases). Germline loops: CDR1 MDHEN, CDR2 SYDVKM. This CDR3 contains 14 residues. The V gene lost 3 bases and the J gene lost 3 bases, with 9 bases spanning the gap. The CDR3 protein is CASSLGQVNQPQHF. CDR3 nucleotide sequence: TGTGCCAGCAGTTTGGGGCAGGTCAATCAGCCCCAGCATTTT.

The V call is TRBV28, the J call TRBJ2-2; D is unresolved. The V end was cut by 3 bases, the J end by 4 bases, with 9 bases between. Per germline, CDR1 MDHEN and CDR2 SYDVKM. CDR3 size: 14 residues. CDR3 sequence: CASSFRLSTGELFF. In DNA, the CDR3 is TGTGCCAGCAGTTTCCGTCTGTCCACCGGGGAGCTGTTTTTT.

This clone was seen repeatedly, ten times or more. CDR3 nucleotide sequence: TGTGCCAGCAGTTCCACAGGGGACGAGCAGTACTTC. It translates to CASSSTGDEQYF. This chain links TRBV6-6 with TRBJ2-7, with 7 bases fitting TRBD1. The CDR3 has 12 amino acids. Germline V gene data show CDR1 as MNHNY and CDR2 as SVGAGI (reference sequence). Trimming took 4 bases from V and 5 from J; bases not matched to a gene: 2.

This clone has a handful of counts. The chain uses TRBV10-3 and TRBJ2-1, with D tentatively TRBD2 (6 bases). Trimming took off 4 bases at V and 5 bases at J, with 12 bases between the two ends. This CDR3 region has 14 residues. The germline V gene has CDR1 ENHRY and CDR2 SYGVKD. This chain's CDR3 is CAISAISGHNEQFF. In DNA form, the CDR3 reads TGTGCCATCAGTGCCATTAGCGGCCACAATGAGCAGTTCTTC.

The chain uses TRBV19 and TRBJ1-2; D uncertain. Germline V gives CDR1 LNHDA, CDR2 SQIVND (reference sequence). V was trimmed by 5 bases and J by 4 bases, leaving 26 bases between them. The length of the CDR3 is 18 residues. In DNA, the CDR3 is TGTGCCAGTAGTCCCCTCCCAACCTTATACCACTCGGGCTATGGCTACACCTTC. It yields the protein CASSPLPTLYHSGYGYTF.

In its sample, this clone was seen a few times. The chain combines TRBV7-6 with TRBJ1-1; 8 nucleotides align to TRBD1. Trimming removed 4 bases from V and 1 base from J; junction bases left unmatched: 5. Germline V gives CDR1 SGHVS, CDR2 FNYEAQ. The CDR3 covers 15 residues. This CDR3 is CASSSLTGANTEAFF. CDR3 sequence (DNA): TGTGCCAGCAGCTCCTTGACAGGGGCGAACACTGAAGCTTTCTTT.

This clone has just a few counts. The chain combines TRBV28 with TRBJ1-4; D uncertain. Germline V lookup: CDR1 MDHEN, CDR2 SYDVKM. With 2 bases removed from V and 7 bases from J, the gap between germline ends came to 11 bases. This CDR3 region has 14 residues. The CDR3 protein is CASSLVYGVEKLFF. DNA for the CDR3: TGTGCCAGCAGTTTAGTGTATGGAGTTGAAAAACTGTTTTTT.

The chain is built from TRBV9 and TRBJ2-1; the match to TRBD2 covers 12 bases. Unmatched junction bases numbered 16, after V lost 4 bases and J lost 2 bases. The CDR3 totals 20 residues. CDR1 is SGDLS and CDR2 is YYNGEE in the germline V gene. This CDR3 is CASSIGTSGHAVGTYNEQFF. Written as DNA, the CDR3 is TGTGCCAGCAGCATCGGGACTAGCGGGCATGCCGTGGGCACCTACAATGAGCAGTTCTTC.

This chain connects TRBV2 to TRBJ2-2; the D gene is possibly TRBD1 (6 bases). This CDR3 contains 13 residues. Germline V gene lookup returns CDR1 SNHLY and CDR2 FYNNEI. Trimming shortened V by 2 bases and J by 7 bases, and 8 bases separated the two germline ends. The CDR3 DNA is TGTGCCAGCAGTGAACAGGGGATCGGGGAGCTGTTTTTT. It yields the protein CASSEQGIGELFF.